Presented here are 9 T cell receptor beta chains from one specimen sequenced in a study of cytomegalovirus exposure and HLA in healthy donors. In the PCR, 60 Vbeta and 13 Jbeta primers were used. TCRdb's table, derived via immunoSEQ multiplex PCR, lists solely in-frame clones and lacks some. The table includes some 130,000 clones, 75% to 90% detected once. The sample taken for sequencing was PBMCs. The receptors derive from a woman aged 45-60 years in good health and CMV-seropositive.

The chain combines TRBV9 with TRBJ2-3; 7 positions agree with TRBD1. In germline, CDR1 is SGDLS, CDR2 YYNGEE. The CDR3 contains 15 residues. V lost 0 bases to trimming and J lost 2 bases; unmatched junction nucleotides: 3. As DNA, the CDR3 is TGTGCCAGCAGCGTAGACGGGACAGACACAGATACGCAGTATTTT. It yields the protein CASSVDGTDTDTQYF.

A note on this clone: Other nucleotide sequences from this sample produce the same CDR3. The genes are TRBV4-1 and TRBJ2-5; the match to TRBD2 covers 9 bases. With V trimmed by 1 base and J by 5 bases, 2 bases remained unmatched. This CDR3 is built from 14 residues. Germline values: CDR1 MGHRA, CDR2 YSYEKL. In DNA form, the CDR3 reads TGCGCCAGCAGCCAAGTTAGCGGGGGTGAGACCCAGTACTTC. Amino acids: CASSQVSGGETQYF.

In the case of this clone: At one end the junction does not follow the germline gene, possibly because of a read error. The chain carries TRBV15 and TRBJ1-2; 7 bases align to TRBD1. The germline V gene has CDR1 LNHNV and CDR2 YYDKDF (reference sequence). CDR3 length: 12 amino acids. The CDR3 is CATSRRTGPRSF. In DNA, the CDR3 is TGTGCCACCAGCAGACGGACAGGTCCACGTTCCTTC.

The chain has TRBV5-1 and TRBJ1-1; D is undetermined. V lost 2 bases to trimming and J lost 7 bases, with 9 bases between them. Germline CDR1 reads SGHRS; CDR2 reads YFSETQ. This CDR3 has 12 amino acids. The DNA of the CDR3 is TGCGCCAGCAGCTTTGACCGGAGTGAAGCTTTCTTT. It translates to CASSFDRSEAFF.

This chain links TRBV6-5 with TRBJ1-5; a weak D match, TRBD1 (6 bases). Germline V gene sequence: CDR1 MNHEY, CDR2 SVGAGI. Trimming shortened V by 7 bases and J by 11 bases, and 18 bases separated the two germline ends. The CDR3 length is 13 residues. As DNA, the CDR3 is TGTGCCAGCAAGGACAGCCTCCGCCAGTCCCAGCATTTT. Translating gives CASKDSLRQSQHF.

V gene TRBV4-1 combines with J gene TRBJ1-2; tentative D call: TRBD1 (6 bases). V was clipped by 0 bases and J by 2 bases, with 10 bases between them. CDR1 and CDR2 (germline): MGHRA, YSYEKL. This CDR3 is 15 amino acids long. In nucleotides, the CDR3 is TGCGCCAGCAGCCAAGAAAACCAGGGGAACTATGGCTACACCTTC. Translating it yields CASSQENQGNYGYTF.

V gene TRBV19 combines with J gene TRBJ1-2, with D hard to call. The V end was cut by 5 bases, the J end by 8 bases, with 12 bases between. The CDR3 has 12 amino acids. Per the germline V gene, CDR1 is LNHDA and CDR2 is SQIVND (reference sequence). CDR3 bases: TGTGCCAGTAGTTACGAGAGCTGGGGCTACACCTTC. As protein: CASSYESWGYTF.

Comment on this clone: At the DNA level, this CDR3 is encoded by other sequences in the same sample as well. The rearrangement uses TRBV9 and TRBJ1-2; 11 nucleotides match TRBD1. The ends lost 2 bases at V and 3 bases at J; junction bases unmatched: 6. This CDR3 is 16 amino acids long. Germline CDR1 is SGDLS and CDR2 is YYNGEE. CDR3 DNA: TGTGCCAGCAGCGTGGACGTGGGACAGGGGGACTATGGCTACACCTTC. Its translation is CASSVDVGQGDYGYTF.

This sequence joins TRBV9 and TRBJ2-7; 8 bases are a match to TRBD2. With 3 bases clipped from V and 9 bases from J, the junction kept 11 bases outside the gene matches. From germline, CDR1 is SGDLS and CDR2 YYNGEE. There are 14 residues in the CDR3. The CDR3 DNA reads TGTGCCAGCAGCGCTCAGCGGGAGCCCTCGAGGCAGTACTTC. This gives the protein CASSAQREPSRQYF.